This is a list of T cell receptor beta chains from one sample in a study of blood T cell repertoires in COVID-19. The data were produced by immunoSEQ multiplex PCR, yet TCRdb's version contains in-frame clones alone and is incomplete. This table holds about 260,000 clones, around four fifths found once. Input material: PBMCs or T cells enriched from blood (not recorded which). All receptors come from a man aged 25 to 45 with acute COVID-19. CDR3s include the opening cysteine and the closing phenylalanine or tryptophan. The D gene is left open where the match is weak. Not every row has a clone size; where given, it reads once, few, many or a size class.

clone size	V gene	J gene	CDR3 length	D gene	CDR3 protein	CDR3 DNA
NA	TRBV5-6	TRBJ1-1	17	TRBD1	CASSFMPGQTLGTEAFF	TGTGCCAGCAGCTTTATGCCGGGACAGACCTTGGGAACTGAAGCTTTCTTT
few	TRBV19	TRBJ2-1	18	TRBD1	CASTPGWTGLTSEGEQFF	TGTGCCAGTACTCCGGGTTGGACAGGGCTAACATCGGAGGGTGAGCAGTTCTTC
NA	TRBV9	TRBJ2-1	15	TRBD2	CASSLGLAAYNEQFF	TGTGCCAGCAGCCTAGGACTAGCGGCCTACAATGAGCAGTTCTTC
NA	TRBV5-4	TRBJ2-4	18	TRBD2	CASSSRTSGSVAKNIQYF	TGTGCCAGCAGCTCCCGGACTAGCGGGAGCGTTGCTAAAAACATTCAGTACTTC
NA	TRBV6-2/TRBV6-3	TRBJ1-5	15	NA	CASSYSTGIYQPQHF	TGTGCCAGCAGTTACTCCACAGGGATCTATCAGCCCCAGCATTTT
NA	TRBV6-5	TRBJ1-1	15	TRBD1	CAIPLLDRAGTEAFF	TGTGCCATCCCGCTCCTGGACAGGGCGGGCACTGAAGCTTTCTTT
NA	TRBV28	TRBJ2-1	15	TRBD2	CASSLWGGNVNEQFF	TGTGCCAGCAGTTTATGGGGGGGGAACGTCAATGAGCAGTTCTTC
NA	TRBV15	TRBJ1-2	13	TRBD1	CATSRDTGDGYTF	TGTGCCACCAGCAGAGACACAGGGGACGGCTACACCTTC
few	TRBV6-4	TRBJ1-6	15	NA	CASSDTQEANSPLHF	TGTGCCAGCAGTGATACCCAGGAAGCTAATTCACCCCTCCACTTT
NA	TRBV6-2/TRBV6-3	TRBJ2-3	17	TRBD2	CASSYSTSGGNTDTQYF	TGTGCCAGCAGTTACTCGACTAGCGGGGGGAACACAGATACGCAGTATTTT
few	TRBV6-5	TRBJ2-5	15	TRBD1	CASSRTGQHQETQYF	TGTGCCAGCAGTAGAACGGGACAGCACCAAGAGACCCAGTACTTC
NA	TRBV5-4	TRBJ2-5	18	TRBD2	CASSPGLAGGGNQETQYF	TGTGCCAGCAGCCCGGGACTAGCGGGAGGGGGGAATCAAGAGACCCAGTACTTC
NA	TRBV19	TRBJ2-5	16	TRBD2	CASSIGLAGGQETQYF	TGTGCCAGTAGTATAGGCCTAGCGGGAGGGCAGGAGACCCAGTACTTC
once	TRBV19	TRBJ1-5	14	TRBD1	CASSAGGFYQPQHF	TGTGCCAGTAGTGCAGGGGGCTTCTATCAGCCCCAGCATTTT
NA	TRBV11-2	TRBJ2-1	14	NA	CASSLDYAGNEQFF	TGTGCCAGCAGCTTAGATTACGCCGGTAATGAGCAGTTCTTC
NA	TRBV6-1	TRBJ1-5	15	NA	CASSEVELWNQPQHF	TGTGCCAGCAGTGAAGTTGAGTTATGGAATCAGCCCCAGCATTTT
NA	TRBV5-6	TRBJ1-1	12	NA	CATTGVHTEAFF	TGTGCCACGACGGGGGTACACACTGAAGCTTTCTTT
NA	TRBV28	TRBJ1-2	15	NA	CASKTGGGTLAGYTF	TGTGCCAGCAAGACGGGAGGGGGGACCCTGGCCGGCTACACCTTC
NA	TRBV25-1	TRBJ1-2	14	TRBD1	CASSEMGGTVDYTF	TGTGCCAGCAGTGAAATGGGTGGGACAGTTGACTACACCTTC
NA	TRBV4-2	TRBJ2-1	22	TRBD2	CASSPTKLTSGTSSSSYNEQFF	TGTGCCAGCAGCCCAACAAAATTGACTAGCGGGACCAGTAGCAGCTCCTACAATGAGCAGTTCTTC
once	TRBV27	TRBJ2-1	11	NA	CASQTRYEQFF	TGTGCCAGCCAGACTAGATATGAGCAGTTCTTC
NA	TRBV10-1	TRBJ2-1	13	NA	CASSDPNYNEQFF	TGCGCCAGCAGTGATCCAAATTACAATGAGCAGTTCTTC
once	TRBV3-1/TRBV3-2	TRBJ1-5	17	NA	CASSQGKGGSSNQPQHF	TGTGCCAGCAGCCAAGGTAAGGGAGGCAGTAGCAATCAGCCCCAGCATTTT
once	TRBV3-1/TRBV3-2	TRBJ2-1	14	NA	CASSRWTDHNEQFF	TGTGCCAGCAGCCGCTGGACAGATCACAATGAGCAGTTCTTC
once	TRBV28	TRBJ1-4	15	NA	CASISGGAANEKLFF	TGTGCCAGCATTAGTGGGGGGGCCGCTAATGAAAAACTGTTTTTT
NA	TRBV28	TRBJ1-1	13	TRBD1	CASSPTGQGRAFF	TGTGCCAGCAGTCCGACAGGACAGGGTAGAGCTTTCTTT